A selection of T cell receptor beta chains follows, all from one sample in a study of T cells in localized non-small cell lung cancer. The protocol was immunoSEQ multiplex PCR, while the TCRdb copy is restricted to in-frame clones and leaves out a portion. The table has over 1,000 clones, 15% to 20% seen once. Material: normal lung tissue next to the tumor, obtained before any cancer treatment. These receptors were obtained from a male donor older than 55 with stage I lung adenocarcinoma. Both conserved end residues are part of each CDR3. A D gene is named only where the DNA matches it firmly. Some rows mark clone size as missing; the rest say once, few, many or name a class of expanded clone.

abundance: .; j_gene: TRBJ1-5; v_gene: TRBV30; d_gene: .; CDR3nt: TGTGCCTGGAGTGGCGGAGGGGGTCAGCCCCAGCATTTT; CDR3aa: CAWSGGGGQPQHF
abundance: .; j_gene: TRBJ2-3; v_gene: TRBV2; d_gene: .; CDR3nt: TGTGCCAGCAGCGTAGGGTATGGAGATACGCAGTATTTT; CDR3aa: CASSVGYGDTQYF
abundance: .; j_gene: TRBJ2-7; v_gene: TRBV1; d_gene: .; CDR3nt: TGCACCAGCAGCCATCCCCACCACCAGAGGGAGCGGGGGGTCTACGAGCAGTACTTC; CDR3aa: CTSSHPHHQRERGVYEQYF
abundance: medium-sized; j_gene: TRBJ1-1; v_gene: TRBV11-3; d_gene: .; CDR3nt: TGTGCCAGCAGCTTAGTGGGCCGGTATAACACTGAAGCTTTCTTT; CDR3aa: CASSLVGRYNTEAFF
abundance: once; j_gene: TRBJ2-2; v_gene: TRBV18; d_gene: .; CDR3nt: TGTGCCAGCTCACCTATCATTCCAGGGGACACCGGGGAGCTGTTTTTT; CDR3aa: CASSPIIPGDTGELFF
abundance: medium-sized; j_gene: TRBJ2-3; v_gene: TRBV6-8; d_gene: TRBD1; CDR3nt: TGTGCCAGCAGGCCCAATGGACAGGGAACAGATACGCAGTATTTT; CDR3aa: CASRPNGQGTDTQYF
abundance: .; j_gene: TRBJ2-7; v_gene: TRBV14; d_gene: TRBD2; CDR3nt: TGTGCCAGCATGCGGGGAGCGGGGGGCGCAGAGCAGTACTTC; CDR3aa: CASMRGAGGAEQYF
abundance: few; j_gene: TRBJ2-1; v_gene: TRBV18; d_gene: TRBD1; CDR3nt: TGTGCCAGCTCACCTCAGGCCGGGACAGAGGGCAATGAGCAGTTCTTC; CDR3aa: CASSPQAGTEGNEQFF
abundance: medium-sized; j_gene: TRBJ1-1; v_gene: TRBV11-3; d_gene: .; CDR3nt: TGTGCCAGCAGCTTACCGGAGTCTATGAACACTGAAGCTTTCTTT; CDR3aa: CASSLPESMNTEAFF
abundance: .; j_gene: TRBJ1-2; v_gene: TRBV18; d_gene: TRBD1; CDR3nt: TGTGCCAGCTCAGGGGACAGGGGTCGGTATGGCTACACCTTC; CDR3aa: CASSGDRGRYGYTF
abundance: few; j_gene: TRBJ2-7; v_gene: TRBV11-3; d_gene: .; CDR3nt: TGTGCCAGCAGCTTACCTTTAGGTCAGGTATACGAGCAGTACTTC; CDR3aa: CASSLPLGQVYEQYF
abundance: few; j_gene: TRBJ2-5; v_gene: TRBV12-5; d_gene: .; CDR3nt: TGTGCCAGCATTCCAGGACCAACTCGGCAGATCTTACAGGGGACCCAGTACTTC; CDR3aa: CASIPGPTRQILQGTQYF
abundance: .; j_gene: TRBJ2-5; v_gene: TRBV29-1; d_gene: TRBD2; CDR3nt: TGCAGCGTCCTGGGGGGGAAACAAGAGACCCAGTACTTC; CDR3aa: CSVLGGKQETQYF
abundance: .; j_gene: TRBJ1-5; v_gene: TRBV28; d_gene: .; CDR3nt: TGTGCCAGCAGACGTAAGCTTCAGGGTACTCAGCCCCAGCATTTT; CDR3aa: CASRRKLQGTQPQHF
abundance: few; j_gene: TRBJ1-5; v_gene: TRBV6-8; d_gene: TRBD1; CDR3nt: TGTGCCAGCAGTCTATACCGGGACAGGAATCAGCCCCAGCATTTT; CDR3aa: CASSLYRDRNQPQHF
abundance: .; j_gene: TRBJ2-2; v_gene: TRBV19; d_gene: .; CDR3nt: TGTGCCAGTAGTTACGGGTTGGCCGGGGAGCTGTTTTTT; CDR3aa: CASSYGLAGELFF
abundance: large; j_gene: TRBJ1-6; v_gene: TRBV6-8; d_gene: .; CDR3nt: TGTGCCAGCAGATCGGCAGAGTATAATTCACCCCTCCACTTT; CDR3aa: CASRSAEYNSPLHF
abundance: .; j_gene: TRBJ2-7; v_gene: TRBV11-3; d_gene: .; CDR3nt: TGTGCCAGCAGCCCGATGGGGATAGCCTACGAGCAGTACTTC; CDR3aa: CASSPMGIAYEQYF
abundance: .; j_gene: TRBJ2-3; v_gene: TRBV6-8; d_gene: TRBD1; CDR3nt: TGTGCCAGCGGATCTATAACAGGGGGCCCCACAGATACGCAGTATTTT; CDR3aa: CASGSITGGPTDTQYF
abundance: .; j_gene: TRBJ2-5; v_gene: TRBV11-3; d_gene: .; CDR3nt: TGTGCCAGCAGTAGGAAGGGAGTCCCGAGGGAGACCCAGTACTTC; CDR3aa: CASSRKGVPRETQYF
abundance: .; j_gene: TRBJ1-5; v_gene: TRBV28; d_gene: .; CDR3nt: TGTGCCAGCAGTTCTAGGGCAGCGGTCGGCCAGCCCCAGCATTTT; CDR3aa: CASSSRAAVGQPQHF
abundance: .; j_gene: TRBJ1-5; v_gene: TRBV28; d_gene: .; CDR3nt: TGTGCCAGCAGTTTATTCATGGGGTACCAGCCCCAGCATTTT; CDR3aa: CASSLFMGYQPQHF
abundance: few; j_gene: TRBJ1-5; v_gene: TRBV6-8; d_gene: .; CDR3nt: TGTGCCAGCAGTTACTTTAATCAGCCCCAGCATTTT; CDR3aa: CASSYFNQPQHF
abundance: .; j_gene: TRBJ1-5; v_gene: TRBV5-1; d_gene: TRBD1; CDR3nt: TGCGCCAGCAGCCCCGGGACAGGGACGGCCGCACAGCCCCAGCATTTT; CDR3aa: CASSPGTGTAAQPQHF
abundance: .; j_gene: TRBJ2-3; v_gene: TRBV9; d_gene: .; CDR3nt: TGTGCCAGCAGCGTAGATTCGGGACCTGATACGCAGTATTTT; CDR3aa: CASSVDSGPDTQYF
abundance: few; j_gene: TRBJ2-1; v_gene: TRBV9; d_gene: .; CDR3nt: TGTGCCAGCAGCGCGGGGACTGACTCCTACAATGAGCAGTTCTTC; CDR3aa: CASSAGTDSYNEQFF
abundance: once; j_gene: TRBJ2-3; v_gene: TRBV18; d_gene: TRBD1; CDR3nt: TGTGCCAGCTCATTACAGGGGTTCCGCACAGATACGCAGTATTTT; CDR3aa: CASSLQGFRTDTQYF
abundance: few; j_gene: TRBJ1-4; v_gene: TRBV11-3; d_gene: .; CDR3nt: TGTGCCAGCGGACTTGGACAGTCTAATGAAAAACTGTTTTTT; CDR3aa: CASGLGQSNEKLFF
abundance: medium-sized; j_gene: TRBJ1-3; v_gene: TRBV11-3; d_gene: .; CDR3nt: TGTGCCAGCAGCTCCCAACAGGGCTCTGGAAACACCATATATTTT; CDR3aa: CASSSQQGSGNTIYF
abundance: .; j_gene: TRBJ2-1; v_gene: TRBV19; d_gene: TRBD2; CDR3nt: TGTGCCAGTAGAGGACTAGCGGGGGGGGACAATGAGCAGTTCTTC; CDR3aa: CASRGLAGGDNEQFF
abundance: .; j_gene: TRBJ1-4; v_gene: TRBV9; d_gene: TRBD1; CDR3nt: TGTGCCAGCAGCCTTTCGACAGGGGGCAATAATGAAAAACTGTTTTTT; CDR3aa: CASSLSTGGNNEKLFF
abundance: few; j_gene: TRBJ2-2; v_gene: TRBV12-5; d_gene: TRBD1; CDR3nt: TGTGCCAGCAAACAGGGGACGATCCAAAACACCGGGGAGCTGTTTTTT; CDR3aa: CASKQGTIQNTGELFF
abundance: .; j_gene: TRBJ2-5; v_gene: TRBV23-1; d_gene: .; CDR3nt: TGCGCCAGCAGCCAAGAGGCCGTAGAGACCCAGTACTTC; CDR3aa: CASSQEAVETQYF
abundance: few; j_gene: TRBJ1-4; v_gene: TRBV6-8; d_gene: TRBD1; CDR3nt: TGTGCCAGCAGTCCCGGGACAGCTAATGAAAAACTGTTTTTT; CDR3aa: CASSPGTANEKLFF
abundance: few; j_gene: TRBJ1-2; v_gene: TRBV11-3; d_gene: .; CDR3nt: TGTGCCAGCAGCTTAGAGGGTCAACCCTATGGCTACACCTTC; CDR3aa: CASSLEGQPYGYTF
abundance: few; j_gene: TRBJ1-1; v_gene: TRBV7-2; d_gene: TRBD1; CDR3nt: TGTGCCAGCAGGCAGGGGGAAAACACTGAAGCTTTCTTT; CDR3aa: CASRQGENTEAFF
abundance: few; j_gene: TRBJ2-3; v_gene: TRBV18; d_gene: .; CDR3nt: TGTGCCAGCTCACCAACTAGCATTAGCACAGATACGCAGTATTTT; CDR3aa: CASSPTSISTDTQYF
abundance: few; j_gene: TRBJ2-7; v_gene: TRBV11-3; d_gene: .; CDR3nt: TGTGCCAGCAGCTTAAGGGCAGAGCCACGTTACGAGCAGTACTTC; CDR3aa: CASSLRAEPRYEQYF
abundance: .; j_gene: TRBJ1-4; v_gene: TRBV28; d_gene: .; CDR3nt: TGTGCCAGCAGTCAGGGAGGGTTGCGAAGCGAAAAACTGTTTTTT; CDR3aa: CASSQGGLRSEKLFF
abundance: few; j_gene: TRBJ2-6; v_gene: TRBV23-1; d_gene: .; CDR3nt: TGCGCCAGCAGCTTGTATGGGGCCAACGTCCTGACTTTC; CDR3aa: CASSLYGANVLTF
abundance: .; j_gene: TRBJ1-1; v_gene: TRBV11-3; d_gene: .; CDR3nt: TGTGCCAGCAGCTTGGTCCTGAAGGGATGGGACACTGAAGCTTTCTTT; CDR3aa: CASSLVLKGWDTEAFF
abundance: few; j_gene: TRBJ1-3; v_gene: TRBV6-8; d_gene: .; CDR3nt: TGTGCCAGCACACGGGACATAACTTACTCTGGAAACACCATATATTTT; CDR3aa: CASTRDITYSGNTIYF
abundance: .; j_gene: TRBJ2-7; v_gene: TRBV11-3; d_gene: TRBD1; CDR3nt: TGTGCCAGCAGCTTTAACAGGGGTCCGTACGAGCAGTACTTC; CDR3aa: CASSFNRGPYEQYF
abundance: .; j_gene: TRBJ2-5; v_gene: TRBV9; d_gene: TRBD2; CDR3nt: TGTGCCAGCAGCGTAGGTCGGAGACTAGCGGGGGAAGGAGAGACCCAGTACTTC; CDR3aa: CASSVGRRLAGEGETQYF
abundance: few; j_gene: TRBJ1-5; v_gene: TRBV28; d_gene: .; CDR3nt: TGTGCCAGCAGTTTATCCTTGGGAGGCAATCAGCCCCAGCATTTT; CDR3aa: CASSLSLGGNQPQHF
abundance: few; j_gene: TRBJ2-7; v_gene: TRBV11-3; d_gene: .; CDR3nt: TGTGCCAGCAGCCAAGTAGTAGGAGGCGAGTGGGGCTACGAGCAGTACTTC; CDR3aa: CASSQVVGGEWGYEQYF
abundance: .; j_gene: TRBJ2-6; v_gene: TRBV15; d_gene: .; CDR3nt: TGTGCCACCAGCAGAGATAGAACTTCTGGGGCCAACGTCCTGACTTTC; CDR3aa: CATSRDRTSGANVLTF
abundance: .; j_gene: TRBJ2-4; v_gene: TRBV7-8; d_gene: TRBD2; CDR3nt: TGTGCCAGCAGCCAGAGAAGGGGCGGGGGGGGAAACATTCAGTACTTC; CDR3aa: CASSQRRGGGGNIQYF
abundance: .; j_gene: TRBJ2-7; v_gene: TRBV6-4; d_gene: TRBD1; CDR3nt: TGTGCCAGCAGTACTCTACGGACAGGGCCTTTTAGCTCCTACGAGCAGTACTTC; CDR3aa: CASSTLRTGPFSSYEQYF
abundance: .; j_gene: TRBJ1-5; v_gene: TRBV6-8; d_gene: TRBD1; CDR3nt: TGTGCCAGCAGTTACTCGGGAGGGGGCCCTCACCGGGGCAATCAGCCCCAGCATTTT; CDR3aa: CASSYSGGGPHRGNQPQHF
abundance: few; j_gene: TRBJ1-4; v_gene: TRBV11-3; d_gene: TRBD1; CDR3nt: TGTGCCAGCAGCCTCGGACAGGGGGTTGAAAAACTGTTTTTT; CDR3aa: CASSLGQGVEKLFF
abundance: few; j_gene: TRBJ1-1; v_gene: TRBV11-3; d_gene: .; CDR3nt: TGTGCCAGCGCTCCCACCCAGAGGTTTGGGAACACTGAAGCTTTCTTT; CDR3aa: CASAPTQRFGNTEAFF
abundance: .; j_gene: TRBJ2-3; v_gene: TRBV28; d_gene: .; CDR3nt: TGTGCCAGCAGTTTGCTAGCGAGGAATACGCAGTATTTT; CDR3aa: CASSLLARNTQYF
abundance: .; j_gene: TRBJ2-4; v_gene: TRBV6-8; d_gene: TRBD2; CDR3nt: TGTGCCAGCAGGGTGCGGGGGACTGCAAAAAACATTCAGTACTTC; CDR3aa: CASRVRGTAKNIQYF
abundance: .; j_gene: TRBJ1-1; v_gene: TRBV18; d_gene: .; CDR3nt: TGTGCCAGCTCACCAGCGGAGAACACTGAAGCTTTCTTT; CDR3aa: CASSPAENTEAFF
abundance: medium-sized; j_gene: TRBJ1-1; v_gene: TRBV9; d_gene: TRBD1; CDR3nt: TGTGCCAGCAGCGTTCTGGACAGGCTGGACACTGAAGCTTTCTTT; CDR3aa: CASSVLDRLDTEAFF
abundance: .; j_gene: TRBJ2-5; v_gene: TRBV29-1; d_gene: .; CDR3nt: TGCAGCGTTGCAGGGTCCCAAGAGACCCAGTACTTC; CDR3aa: CSVAGSQETQYF